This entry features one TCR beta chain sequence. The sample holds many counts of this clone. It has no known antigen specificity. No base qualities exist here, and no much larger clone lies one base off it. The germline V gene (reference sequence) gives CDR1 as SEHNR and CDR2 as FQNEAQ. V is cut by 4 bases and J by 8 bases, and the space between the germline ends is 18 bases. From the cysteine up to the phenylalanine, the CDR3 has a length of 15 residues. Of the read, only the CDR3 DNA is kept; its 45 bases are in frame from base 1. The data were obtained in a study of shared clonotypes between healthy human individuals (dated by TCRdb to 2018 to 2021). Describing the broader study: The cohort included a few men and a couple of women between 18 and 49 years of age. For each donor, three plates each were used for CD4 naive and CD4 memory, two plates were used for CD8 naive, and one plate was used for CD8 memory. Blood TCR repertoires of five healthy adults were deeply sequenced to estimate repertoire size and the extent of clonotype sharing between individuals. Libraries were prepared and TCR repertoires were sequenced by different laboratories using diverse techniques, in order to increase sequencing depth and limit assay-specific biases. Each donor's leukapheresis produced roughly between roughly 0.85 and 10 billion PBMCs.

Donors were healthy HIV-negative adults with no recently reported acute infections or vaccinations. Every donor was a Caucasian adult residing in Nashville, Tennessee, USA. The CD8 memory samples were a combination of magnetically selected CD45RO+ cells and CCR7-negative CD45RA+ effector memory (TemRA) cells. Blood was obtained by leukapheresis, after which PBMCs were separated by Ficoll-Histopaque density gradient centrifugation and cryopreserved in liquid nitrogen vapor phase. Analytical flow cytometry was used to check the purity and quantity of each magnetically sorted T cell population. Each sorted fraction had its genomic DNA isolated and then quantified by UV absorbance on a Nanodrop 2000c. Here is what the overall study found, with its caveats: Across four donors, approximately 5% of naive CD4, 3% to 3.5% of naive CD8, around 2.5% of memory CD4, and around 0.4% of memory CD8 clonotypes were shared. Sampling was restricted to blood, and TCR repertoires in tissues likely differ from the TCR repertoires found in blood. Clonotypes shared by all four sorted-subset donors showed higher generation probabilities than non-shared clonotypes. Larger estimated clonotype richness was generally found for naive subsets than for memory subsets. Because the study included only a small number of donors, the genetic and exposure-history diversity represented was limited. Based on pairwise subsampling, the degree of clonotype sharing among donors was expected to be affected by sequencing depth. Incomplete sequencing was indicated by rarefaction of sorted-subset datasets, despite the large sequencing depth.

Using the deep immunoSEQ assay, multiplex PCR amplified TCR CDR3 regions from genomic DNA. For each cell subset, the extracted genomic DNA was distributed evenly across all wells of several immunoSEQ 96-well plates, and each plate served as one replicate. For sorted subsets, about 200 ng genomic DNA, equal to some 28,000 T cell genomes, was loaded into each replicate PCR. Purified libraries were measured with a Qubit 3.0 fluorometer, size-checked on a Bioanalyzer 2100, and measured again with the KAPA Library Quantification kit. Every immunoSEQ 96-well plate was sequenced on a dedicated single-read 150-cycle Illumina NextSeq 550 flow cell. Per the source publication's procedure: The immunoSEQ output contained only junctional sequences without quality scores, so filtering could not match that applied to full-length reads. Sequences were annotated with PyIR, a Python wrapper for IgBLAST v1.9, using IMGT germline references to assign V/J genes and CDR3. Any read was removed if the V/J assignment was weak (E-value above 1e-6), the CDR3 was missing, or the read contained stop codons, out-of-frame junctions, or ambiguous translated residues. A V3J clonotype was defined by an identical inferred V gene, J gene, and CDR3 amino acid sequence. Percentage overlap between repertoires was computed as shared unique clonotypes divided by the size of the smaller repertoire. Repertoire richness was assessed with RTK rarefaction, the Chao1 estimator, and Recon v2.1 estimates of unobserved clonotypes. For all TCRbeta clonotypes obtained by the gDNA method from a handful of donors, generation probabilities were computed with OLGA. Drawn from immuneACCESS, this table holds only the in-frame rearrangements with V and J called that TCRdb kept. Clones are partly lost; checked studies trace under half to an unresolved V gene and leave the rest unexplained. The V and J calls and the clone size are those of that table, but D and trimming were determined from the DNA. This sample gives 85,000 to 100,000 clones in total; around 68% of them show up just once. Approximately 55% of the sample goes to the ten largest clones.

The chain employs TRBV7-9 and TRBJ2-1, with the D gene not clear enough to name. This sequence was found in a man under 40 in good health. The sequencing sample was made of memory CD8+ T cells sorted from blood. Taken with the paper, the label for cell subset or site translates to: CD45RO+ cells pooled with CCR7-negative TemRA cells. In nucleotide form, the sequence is TGTGCCAGCAGCTCAACACGACTTGCAAGAGATGAGCAGTTCTTC. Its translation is CASSSTRLARDEQFF.